These 29 T cell receptor beta chains were sequenced from one sample in a study of spatial heterogeneity in lung cancer. Specified time point: sample taken at primary tumor resection. TCRdb independently ran MiXCR on the 5' RACE reads; one entry per CDR3 protein. Of roughly 15,000 distinct CDR3 sequences in the sample, 3.6% were seen once. The source was normal lung tissue next to the tumor, collected at surgery. The receptors were gathered from a male donor with early-stage non-small cell lung cancer.

At least ten counts were recorded for this clonotype. A library prepared for alpha chains yielded this beta chain as an off-target read; its size is of little meaning. The chain links TRBV5-5 to TRBJ1-5, with no clear D. Between the trimmed V and J ends, which lost 4 bases and 7 bases, there was a span of 9 bases. Germline lookup yields CDR1 SGHKS and CDR2 YYEKEE (reference sequence). The CDR3 has 12 residues. Written as DNA, the CDR3 is TGTGCCAGCAGCGGATTGTTCCAGCCCCAGCATTTT. Protein sequence: CASSGLFQPQHF.

This clonotype was found many times. A library made for alpha chains picked up this beta chain off target, so its size means little. CDR3 loop: CASSLFPGVAGGTYEQYF. The DNA for the CDR3 is TGTGCCAGCAGCTTATTCCCCGGAGTAGCGGGAGGGACTTACGAGCAGTACTTC. The rearrangement joins TRBV13 to TRBJ2-7; 11 nucleotides line up with TRBD2. Germline lookup yields CDR1 PRHDT and CDR2 FYEKMQ (reference sequence). J gave up 4 bases and V 2 bases, and 13 bases lay outside the gene matches. The CDR3 runs 18 residues.

This clonotype was found many times. The library was designed around alpha chains, so this beta chain is a stray read whose abundance carries little weight. The chain carries TRBV7-9 and TRBJ1-2; D is possibly TRBD1 (6 bases). From germline, CDR1 is SEHNR and CDR2 FQNEAQ (reference sequence). Trimming left V 4 bases short and J 4 bases short, with 10 bases between. This CDR3 has 13 residues. CDR3 loop: CASSSGGLYGYTF. As DNA, the CDR3 is TGTGCCAGCAGCTCCGGGGGCCTCTATGGCTACACCTTC.

Sample share makes this clonotype medium-sized (0.01 to 0.1%). This beta chain is an unintended read in a library built for alpha chains; its size means little. This rearrangement joins TRBV11-2 to TRBJ2-2; D is possibly TRBD1 (5 bases). This CDR3 comprises 15 residues. Germline CDR1 and CDR2: SGHAT and FQNNGV. Between the trimmed V and J ends, which lost 3 bases and 1 base, there was a span of 9 bases. CDR3 region: CASSLDTGNTGELFF. CDR3 DNA: TGTGCCAGCAGCTTGGACACAGGGAACACCGGGGAGCTGTTTTTT.

This clonotype was seen ten or more times. A library made for alpha chains picked up this beta chain off target, so its size means little. V is TRBV6-1 and J is TRBJ1-3, with D unclear. CDR1 is MNHNS and CDR2 is SASEGT in the germline V gene. Trimming took off 0 bases at V and 0 bases at J, with 9 bases between the two ends. There are 16 residues in the CDR3. The CDR3 nucleotides are TGTGCCAGCAGTGAAGCGGGCAGCCACTCTGGAAACACCATATATTTT. Amino acids: CASSEAGSHSGNTIYF.

This clonotype was picked up many times. This beta chain came through as a stray read in a library set up for alpha chains, and its size says little. The chain combines TRBV9 with TRBJ2-7; TRBD2 matches at 10 bases. Germline loops: CDR1 SGDLS, CDR2 YYNGEE. The trim removed 0 bases at V and 4 bases at J, leaving 7 bases unmatched. This CDR3 spans 16 amino acids. For the CDR3, the DNA is TGTGCCAGCAGCGTAGGGGATAGCGGGAGGTTGTACGAGCAGTACTTC. Protein sequence: CASSVGDSGRLYEQYF.

This clonotype was seen ten or more times. This beta chain is an off-target read within a library intended for alpha chains, so its frequency means little. This chain links TRBV10-3 with TRBJ1-5; a weak D match, TRBD1 (5 bases). Germline V lookup: CDR1 ENHRY, CDR2 SYGVKD. CDR3 length: 13 residues. V lost 8 bases and J 1 base, leaving 9 bases between the germline ends. The CDR3 reads CAIGRDSNQPQHF. The DNA of the CDR3 is TGTGCCATCGGTAGGGACAGCAATCAGCCCCAGCATTTT.

This clonotype has ten or more counts. Being off target in a library aimed at alpha chains, this beta chain has a size of little meaning. The chain combines TRBV6-5 with TRBJ1-5; no firm D call. V lost 4 bases, J lost 7 bases, and 11 bases lay in between. The V gene's germline CDR1 is MNHEY and CDR2 SVGAGI. This CDR3 spans 13 amino acids. As DNA, the CDR3 is TGTGCCAGCAGTTCCCAAGCCCAGCAGCCCCAGCATTTT. Amino acids: CASSSQAQQPQHF.

This clonotype was picked up many times. A library made for alpha chains picked up this beta chain off target, so its size means little. The chain recombines TRBV7-3 with TRBJ2-2; TRBD2 matches at 7 bases. The CDR3 has 13 amino acids. Germline trimming cut 5 bases from V and 6 bases from J; bases unmatched to any gene: 3. Germline V CDR1 and CDR2: SGHTA, FQGTGA. CDR3 sequence reads: CASSLTSPGELFF. CDR3 sequence (DNA): TGTGCCAGCAGCCTGACTAGCCCCGGGGAGCTGTTTTTT.

In its sample, this clonotype is medium-sized. A library made for alpha chains picked up this beta chain off target, so its size means little. The chain recombines TRBV12-3 or TRBV12-4 with TRBJ2-1, with 7 bases lining up with TRBD2. Trimming removed 7 bases from V and 0 bases from J; junction bases left unmatched: 6. This CDR3 is built from 15 residues. The CDR3 DNA is TGTGCCAGCATCCCTAGCGGTCGCTCCTACAATGAGCAGTTCTTC. Residues: CASIPSGRSYNEQFF.

This clonotype was detected ten times or more. This beta chain turned up in a library designed for alpha chains; as an off-target read, its abundance says little. Here the CDR3 reads CASSPRLALGQYF. CDR3 sequence (DNA): TGTGCCAGCAGCCCGAGACTGGCGCTAGGGCAGTACTTC. This sequence joins TRBV13 and TRBJ2-7; D is undetermined. The CDR3 has 13 amino acids. Trimming left V 5 bases short and J 9 bases short, with 17 bases between. The V gene's germline CDR1 is PRHDT and CDR2 FYEKMQ (reference sequence).

This clonotype occurred many times. Because this beta chain is a stray read in a library intended to capture alpha chains, its abundance should not be given much weight. The V call is TRBV20-1, the J call TRBJ1-4; 8 bases match TRBD1. The CDR3 contains 13 residues. Trimming removed 3 bases from V and 10 bases from J; junction bases left unmatched: 7. Germline values: CDR1 DFQATT, CDR2 SNEGSKA (reference sequence). The CDR3: CSARDREGVKLFF. The CDR3 region has the DNA TGCAGTGCTAGGGACAGGGAGGGTGTAAAACTGTTTTTT.

This clonotype was recorded many times. With the library built for alpha chains, this beta chain is off target and its frequency is not meaningful. V usage is TRBV18 and J usage is TRBJ1-1; 10 bases agree with TRBD1. The junction had 9 bases not matched to a gene; V was cut back by 8 bases and J by 3 bases. The CDR3 contains 15 residues. CDR1 and CDR2 (germline): KGHSH, LQKENI. The CDR3 spells CASPRQGAADTEAFF. The CDR3 nucleotides are TGTGCCAGCCCTCGACAGGGGGCAGCGGACACTGAAGCTTTCTTT.

This clonotype was detected ten times or more. Being off target in a library aimed at alpha chains, this beta chain has a size of little meaning. The chain links TRBV20-1 to TRBJ2-7, with 7 bases identical to TRBD1. V gave up 1 base and J gave up 1 base; unmatched junction bases: 7. CDR3 size: 15 residues. Germline V gives CDR1 DFQATT, CDR2 SNEGSKA (reference sequence). In DNA, the CDR3 is TGCAGTGCTAGAGTAGCACAGGGGACGTCCTACGAGCAGTACTTC. Translated, it gives CSARVAQGTSYEQYF.

This clonotype was observed many times. The library was built for alpha chains, so this beta chain is an off-target read and its size means little. The rearrangement joins TRBV7-2 to TRBJ2-5; weak D call: TRBD1 (6 bases). The CDR3 consists of 15 residues. V was trimmed by 6 bases and J by 4 bases, leaving 18 bases between them. Germline V gene data show CDR1 as SGHTA and CDR2 as FQGNSA. The CDR3, as DNA: TGTGCCAGCAGTTTACAGGGAATTGGAGGAGAGACCCAGTACTTC. Translating it yields CASSLQGIGGETQYF.

This clonotype has a count of ten or more. This beta chain was picked up by a library intended for alpha chains and is off target, so its count carries little meaning. The V call is TRBV6-1, the J call TRBJ2-7; possible D gene TRBD1, 5 bases. Germline lookup yields CDR1 MNHNS and CDR2 SASEGT. The CDR3 sequence is 12 residues long. With 3 bases removed from V and 2 bases from J, the gap between germline ends came to 5 bases. CDR3 loop: CASSEDTYEQYF. CDR3 nucleotides: TGTGCCAGCAGTGAGGACACCTACGAGCAGTACTTC.

This clonotype was observed at least ten times. This beta chain appears as a stray read in a library generated for alpha chains; its size is not informative. The chain uses TRBV11-1 and TRBJ2-2, with unresolved D. V was clipped by 4 bases and J by 5 bases, with 8 bases between them. Germline CDR1 and CDR2: SGHAT and FQDESV (reference sequence). CDR3 length: 13 amino acids. The CDR3 bases are TGTGCCAGCAGCTCCCGGTATACCGGGGAGCTGTTTTTT. The encoded protein is CASSSRYTGELFF.

In this sample, this clonotype turned up many times. Found in a library prepared for alpha chains, this beta chain is an off-target read, and its abundance has little meaning. The rearrangement uses TRBV24-1 and TRBJ2-3; 13 bases fit TRBD2. Trimming at V came to 3 bases and at J to 3 bases, leaving 2 bases not matched to a gene. Germline CDR1 and CDR2: KGHDR and SFDVKD. This CDR3 has 16 residues. In DNA, the CDR3 is TGTGCCACCAGTGATATGACTAGCGGGAGGACAGATACGCAGTATTTT. This gives the protein CATSDMTSGRTDTQYF.

This clonotype qualifies as medium-sized. Since the library was made to target alpha chains, this beta chain is a stray read and its abundance is not meaningful. The chain carries TRBV4-3 and TRBJ2-5; D perhaps matches TRBD2 (6 bases). Germline V lookup: CDR1 LGHNA, CDR2 YSLEER. Trimming took 1 base from V and 2 from J, leaving 8 bases between them. This CDR3 is 14 amino acids long. The CDR3 sequence is CASSQGLAQETQYF. The DNA for the CDR3 is TGCGCCAGCAGCCAAGGGCTAGCGCAAGAGACCCAGTACTTC.

This clonotype was detected many times. This beta chain represents an off-target read in a library built for alpha chains; its size is of limited meaning. This chain connects TRBV20-1 to TRBJ2-1, with 11 bases that match TRBD2. Germline CDR1 is DFQATT and CDR2 is SNEGSKA (reference sequence). V lost 6 bases, J lost 4 bases, and 11 bases stayed unmatched. The CDR3 sequence is 16 residues long. CDR3 bases: TGCAGTGCACTACCCCAACTAGCGGGAGAGTACAATGAGCAGTTCTTC. Translation gives CSALPQLAGEYNEQFF.

This clonotype is medium-sized (0.01 to 0.1%). This beta chain slipped into a library made for alpha chains as a stray read, so its size is not meaningful. The chain recombines TRBV12-3 or TRBV12-4 with TRBJ2-5, with 7 positions matching TRBD2. The V segment lost 6 bases and the J segment 4 bases; nucleotides outside the gene matches: 8. This CDR3 is 14 amino acids long. The CDR3 region has the DNA TGTGCCAGCAGGATTCAGACTAGCCCAGAGACCCAGTACTTC. Translation gives CASRIQTSPETQYF.

This clonotype has at least ten counts. With the library built for alpha chains, this beta chain is off target and its frequency is not meaningful. V and J are TRBV20-1 and TRBJ2-7; unclear D gene. The CDR3 covers 12 residues. CDR1 is DFQATT and CDR2 is SNEGSKA in the germline V gene (reference sequence). Trimming left V 3 bases short and J 3 bases short, with 9 bases between. The CDR3: CSASPEYYEQYF. The CDR3, as DNA: TGCAGTGCTAGCCCCGAGTACTACGAGCAGTACTTC.

This clonotype has ten or more counts. The library was built for alpha chains, so this beta chain is an off-target read and its size means little. The chain employs TRBV29-1 and TRBJ2-6; D is uncertain. Trimming pared 7 bases from V and 0 bases from J, leaving 10 bases between. From germline, CDR1 is SQVTM and CDR2 ANQGSEA. The CDR3 has 14 amino acids. CDR3 amino acids: CSATDGSGANVLTF. In DNA form, the CDR3 reads TGCAGCGCCACGGACGGCTCTGGGGCCAACGTCCTGACTTTC.

Note on this clonotype: The library was designed around alpha chains, so this beta chain is a stray read whose abundance carries little weight. The CDR3 spells CASRRGSNQPQHF. CDR3 nucleotides: TGTGCCAGTCGTCGGGGTAGCAATCAGCCCCAGCATTTT. The rearrangement joins TRBV6-2 or TRBV6-3 to TRBJ1-5; D is uncertain. Trimming removed 9 bases from V and 0 bases from J, with 9 bases in between. Germline V lookup: CDR1 MNHEY, CDR2 SVGEGT. This CDR3 spans 13 amino acids.

At least ten counts were recorded for this clonotype. This beta chain is an off-target read within a library intended for alpha chains, so its frequency means little. This sequence joins TRBV24-1 and TRBJ2-1, with no clear D. The CDR3 runs to 13 residues. CDR1 is KGHDR, CDR2 SFDVKD, per germline. V shed 8 bases and J shed 3 bases, with 10 bases lying between them. CDR3 loop: CATTHYVYNEQFF. The CDR3 DNA follows: TGTGCCACCACCCATTATGTCTACAATGAGCAGTTCTTC.

This clonotype was detected many times. For a library built for alpha chains, this beta chain is a stray read; little rests on its size. This chain uses TRBV5-4 with TRBJ2-2, with TRBD2 matching over 7 bases. Germline assignment: CDR1 SGHNT and CDR2 YYREEE (reference sequence). V lost 2 bases to trimming and J lost 9 bases; unmatched junction nucleotides: 10. The CDR3 runs to 15 residues. The CDR3 nucleotides are TGTGCCAGCAGCTTTGGACTAGTTCTGGGCCGGGAGCTGTTTTTT. Translated, it gives CASSFGLVLGRELFF. Looking up the rest from reference TRBV5-4 and TRBJ2-2 gives the full variable domain: ETGVTQSPTHLIKTRGQQVTLRCSSQSGHNTVSWYQQALGQGPQFIFQYYREEENGRGNFPPRFSGLQFPNYSSELNVNALELDDSALYLCASSFGLVLGRELFFGEGSRLTVL.

This clonotype appeared many times. Since it is a stray read in a library aimed at alpha chains, this beta chain has a size that is not meaningful. CDR3 region: CASSQGWGEETQYF. The CDR3 DNA reads as TGTGCCAGCAGTCAGGGGTGGGGCGAAGAGACCCAGTACTTC. The rearrangement links TRBV27 to TRBJ2-5, with D possibly TRBD1 on 6 matching bases. Trimming left V 5 bases short and J 3 bases short, with 13 bases between. Germline V gene data show CDR1 as MNHEY and CDR2 as SMNVEV (reference sequence). This CDR3 comprises 14 residues.

Many counts were recorded for this clonotype. Since the library was made to target alpha chains, this beta chain is a stray read and its abundance is not meaningful. The chain recombines TRBV6-1 with TRBJ2-7; D call uncertain. V lost 8 bases and J 3 bases, leaving 8 bases between the germline ends. The CDR3 has 11 residues. Per the germline V gene, CDR1 is MNHNS and CDR2 is SASEGT. The CDR3 loop is CASPSNYEQYF. DNA for the CDR3: TGTGCCAGCCCCTCGAACTACGAGCAGTACTTC.

This clonotype has at least ten counts. Within a library made for alpha chains, this beta chain is off target, and its count is uninformative. The chain couples TRBV10-3 to TRBJ2-2; D remains unclear. Per the germline V gene, CDR1 is ENHRY and CDR2 is SYGVKD. The V end was cut by 5 bases, the J end by 6 bases, with 4 bases between. CDR3 length: 11 residues. In DNA form, the CDR3 reads TGTGCCATCAGTCAGGCCGGGGAGCTGTTTTTT. It codes for CAISQAGELFF.